This T cell receptor (beta chain) was captured by sequencing in a study of T cells in Graves' hyperthyroidism and ophthalmopathy. This clonotype was observed many times. Template material for amplifying TCR beta CDR3 regions consisted of RNA transcripts. The HTBI primer set drove a first-round RT-PCR of the TCR CDR3. TCRdb reprocessed the multiplex PCR reads via MiXCR and lists one record per CDR3 protein. The data show fewer than 600,000 distinct CDR3 sequences, around 15% seen once. Trimming cost V 4 bases and J 5 bases, with 20 bases left between them. The CDR3 totals 16 residues. Germline CDR1 MNHNS, CDR2 SASEGT. Graves' hyperthyroidism without ophthalmopathy progression within 18 months was termed stable.

The sequenced sample was blood. This rearrangement joins TRBV6-1 to TRBJ1-2, with D hard to call. This receptor was taken from a young woman with Graves' hyperthyroidism. The DNA for the CDR3 is TGTGCCAGCAGTGCCAGACCTACTGTAGGCGGTTATGGCTACACCTTC. It specifies CASSARPTVGGYGYTF.